Presented here are 10 T cell receptor beta chains from one specimen sequenced in a study of blood T cell repertoires in COVID-19. Sequencing was performed with immunoSEQ multiplex PCR; in TCRdb, only in-frame clones are kept and a portion is missing. The table lists under 350,000 clones, around 83% of them singletons. Sequencing input: peripheral blood. Receptors originate from a man between 18 and 35 years old with active or convalescent COVID-19.

This chain connects TRBV3-1 (or the pseudogene TRBV3-2) to TRBJ1-2, with 7 bases matching TRBD1. Germline V CDR1 and CDR2: LGHDT, YNNKEL (reference sequence). V lost 0 bases and J lost 4; bases outside the gene matches: 8. CDR3 length equals 16 residues. Here the CDR3 reads CASSQEGVNRGYGYTF. In DNA form, the CDR3 reads TGTGCCAGCAGCCAAGAAGGAGTCAACAGGGGCTATGGCTACACCTTC.

This clone came up once. This chain joins TRBV3-1 (or the pseudogene TRBV3-2) and TRBJ2-3, with 14 bases aligning to TRBD2. Germline CDR1 LGHDT, CDR2 YNNKEL (reference sequence). V lost 2 bases, J lost 6 bases, and 7 bases stayed unmatched. The CDR3 has 17 residues. In DNA, the CDR3 is TGTGCCAGCAGCCAATATGGGACTAGCGGGAGTGTTGATACGCAGTATTTT. Translated: CASSQYGTSGSVDTQYF.

The chain carries TRBV2 and TRBJ1-1; maybe TRBD1 (6 bases). Germline loops: CDR1 SNHLY, CDR2 FYNNEI. Trimming took off 8 bases at V and 1 base at J, with 11 bases between the two ends. This CDR3 comprises 13 residues. Here the CDR3 DNA reads TGTGCCAGCGCGAGGACAGCGAACACTGAAGCTTTCTTT. As protein: CASARTANTEAFF.

The chain combines TRBV5-4 with TRBJ2-2; D may be TRBD2 (5 bases). The V gene's germline CDR1 is SGHNT and CDR2 YYREEE (reference sequence). With 4 bases removed from V and 0 bases from J, the gap between germline ends came to 7 bases. The CDR3 has 14 residues. The CDR3 DNA is TGTGCCAGCAGCCCCGGGACGAACACCGGGGAGCTGTTTTTT. The encoded protein is CASSPGTNTGELFF.

This clone occurred a few times. The chain links TRBV5-8 to TRBJ2-7; a possible D gene is TRBD1 (6 bases). The CDR3 is 15 amino acids. From germline, CDR1 is SGHTS and CDR2 YDEGEE. V dropped 2 bases and J dropped 2 bases, with 14 bases sitting between them. The CDR3 loop is CASSLRRGGTYEQYF. The CDR3 DNA sequence: TGTGCCAGCAGCTTACGCCGAGGGGGTACCTACGAGCAGTACTTC.

This chain uses TRBV28 with TRBJ2-3, with TRBD2 matching over 9 bases. The germline gives CDR1 MDHEN, CDR2 SYDVKM. V shed 7 bases, J shed 5 bases, and the junction held 4 bases outside the gene matches. The CDR3 runs 13 residues. DNA of the CDR3: TGTGCCAGCAAGCGGGGGGTTATAGATACGCAGTATTTT. Its protein product is CASKRGVIDTQYF.

J is TRBJ2-1 and V is TRBV2, with a possible D match to TRBD1 (6 bases). With 11 bases removed from V and 10 bases from J, the gap between germline ends came to 24 bases. This CDR3 has 14 amino acids. Germline CDR1 reads SNHLY; CDR2 reads FYNNEI. The CDR3 DNA reads TGTGCCGGGGGCCGGGACCTCTCGTCGGCAGAGCAGTTCTTC. It specifies CAGGRDLSSAEQFF. Combining the CDR3 with reference TRBV2 and TRBJ2-1 gives the whole variable domain EPEVTQTPSHQVTQMGQEVILRCVPISNHLYFYWYRQILGQKVEFLVSFYNNEISEKSEIFDDQFSVERPDGSNFTLKIRSTKLEDSAMYFCAGGRDLSSAEQFFGPGTRLTVL.

V and J are TRBV10-3 and TRBJ2-3, with 8 positions matching TRBD2. CDR1 ENHRY and CDR2 SYGVKD come from the germline V gene. This CDR3 has 15 amino acids. V shed 10 bases and J 2 bases; nucleotides not matched to a gene: 11. The CDR3 protein is CATAITSGYTDTQYF. CDR3 coding DNA: TGTGCCACCGCGATTACTAGCGGTTACACAGATACGCAGTATTTT.

The genes are TRBV29-1 and TRBJ2-3; D call uncertain. Trimming took off 4 bases at V and 4 bases at J, with 6 bases between the two ends. The CDR3 consists of 11 residues. Germline assignment: CDR1 SQVTM and CDR2 ANQGSEA. This CDR3 is CSVVGADTQYF. The CDR3 DNA reads TGCAGCGTTGTGGGCGCAGATACGCAGTATTTT.

This chain links TRBV4-1 with TRBJ2-1, with 10 bases aligning to TRBD1. This CDR3 spans 15 amino acids. Germline V CDR1 and CDR2: MGHRA, YSYEKL. Trimming at V came to 1 base and at J to 9 bases, leaving 6 bases not matched to a gene. The CDR3 DNA sequence: TGCGCCAGCAGCCAAGCTACGACAGGGGGCATTGAGCAGTTCTTC. It specifies CASSQATTGGIEQFF.